This TCR beta chain was obtained from a study of cytomegalovirus exposure and HLA in healthy donors. This CDR3 spans 14 amino acids. Germline V gene data show CDR1 as LNHNV and CDR2 as YYDKDF (reference sequence). Trimming took 5 bases from V and 0 from J, leaving 9 bases between them. In this sample, this clone turned up a few times. The PCR used 60 Vbeta and 13 Jbeta primers. Sequencing was performed with immunoSEQ multiplex PCR; in TCRdb, only in-frame clones are kept and a portion is missing. The repertoire holds some 200,000 clones, just over 75% seen once, with over 0.55% in the top ten. This TCR was recovered from a man in his late teens or twenties in good health and CMV-seronegative. Sequenced sample: PBMCs. The chain joins TRBV15 to TRBJ2-3; TRBD2 might be the D (5 bases). CDR3 region: CATSLARSTDTQYF. As DNA, the CDR3 is TGTGCCACCAGCCTAGCTCGAAGCACAGATACGCAGTATTTT.